This T cell receptor beta chain was recorded in a study of cytotoxic CD8 clonotypes in ibrutinib-treated CLL. Across the study: Mean productive templates were about 260,000; mean productive rearrangements were about 89,000.

A remark on this clone: Its antigen is unknown.

Regarding the study as a whole: Few clonotypes were public, and these shrank or held steady under treatment.

Genomic DNA in an amount of approximately 2 micrograms was extracted from cryopreserved PBMCs and used for the preparation of TCR beta libraries. The CDR3 runs to 12 residues. V was cut by 2 bases and J by 10 bases, with 11 bases left in between. CDR1 and CDR2 from the germline V gene are MDHEN and SYDVKM. The repertoire was sequenced with immunoSEQ multiplex PCR; TCRdb's copy has only in-frame clones and lacks some. The table includes 200,000 to 250,000 clones, more than 65% detected once. The rearrangement links TRBV28 to TRBJ1-1; D gene uncertain. The clonotype originates from a human donor with chronic lymphocytic leukemia. The sample was PBMCs, taken after 12 months of ibrutinib treatment. Here the CDR3 reads CASSLSPAVAFF. In DNA form, the CDR3 reads TGTGCCAGCAGTTTAAGCCCCGCAGTAGCTTTCTTT. Based on the CDR3 plus reference TRBV28 and TRBJ1-1, the full variable domain is DVKVTQSSRYLVKRTGEKVFLECVQDMDHENMFWYRQDPGLGLRLIYFSYDVKMKEKGDIPEGYSVSREKKERFSLILESASTNQTSMYLCASSLSPAVAFFGQGTRLTVV.